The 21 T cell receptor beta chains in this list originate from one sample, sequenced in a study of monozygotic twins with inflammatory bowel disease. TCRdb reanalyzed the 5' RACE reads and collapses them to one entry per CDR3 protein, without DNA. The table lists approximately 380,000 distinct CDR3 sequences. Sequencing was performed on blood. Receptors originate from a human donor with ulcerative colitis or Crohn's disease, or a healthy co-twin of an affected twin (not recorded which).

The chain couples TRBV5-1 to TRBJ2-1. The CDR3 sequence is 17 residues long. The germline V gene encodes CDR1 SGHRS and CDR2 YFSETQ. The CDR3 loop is CASSPHETARSYNEQFF.

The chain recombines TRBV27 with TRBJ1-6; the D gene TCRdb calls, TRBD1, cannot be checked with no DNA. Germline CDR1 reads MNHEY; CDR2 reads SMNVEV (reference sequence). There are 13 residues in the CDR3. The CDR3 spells CASSFRVRSPLHF.

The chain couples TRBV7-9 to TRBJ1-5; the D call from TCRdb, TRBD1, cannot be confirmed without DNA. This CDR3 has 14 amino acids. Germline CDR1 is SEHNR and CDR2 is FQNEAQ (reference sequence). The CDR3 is CTSSSQGAGQPQHF.

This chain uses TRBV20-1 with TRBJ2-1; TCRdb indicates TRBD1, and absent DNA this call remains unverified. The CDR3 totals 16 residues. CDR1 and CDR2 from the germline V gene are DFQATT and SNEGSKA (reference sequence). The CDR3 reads CSASSGTLGNFDEQFF.

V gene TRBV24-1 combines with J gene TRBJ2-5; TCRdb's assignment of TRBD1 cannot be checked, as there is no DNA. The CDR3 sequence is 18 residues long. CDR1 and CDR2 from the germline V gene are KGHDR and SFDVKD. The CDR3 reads CATSDLQAAGGHQETQYF.

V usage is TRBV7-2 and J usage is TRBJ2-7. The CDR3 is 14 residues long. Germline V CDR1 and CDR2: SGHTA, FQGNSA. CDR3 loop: CASSLEQLAYEQYF. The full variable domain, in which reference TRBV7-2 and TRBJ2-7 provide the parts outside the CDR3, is GAGVSQSPSNKVTEKGKDVELRCDPISGHTALYWYRQSLGQGLEFLIYFQGNSAPDKSGLPSDRFSAERTGGSVSTLTIQRTQQEDSAVYLCASSLEQLAYEQYFGPGTRLTVT.

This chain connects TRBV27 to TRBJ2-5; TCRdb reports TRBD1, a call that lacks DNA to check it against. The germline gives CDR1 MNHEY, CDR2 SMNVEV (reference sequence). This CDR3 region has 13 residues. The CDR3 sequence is CASSFGGGGTQYF.

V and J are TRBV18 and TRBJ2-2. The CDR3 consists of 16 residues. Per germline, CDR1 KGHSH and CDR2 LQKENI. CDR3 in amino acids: CASSPVDTANTGELFF. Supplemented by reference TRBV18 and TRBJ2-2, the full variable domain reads NAGVMQNPRHLVRRRGQEARLRCSPMKGHSHVYWYRQLPEEGLKFMVYLQKENIIDESGMPKERFSAEFPKEGPSILRIQQVVRGDSAAYFCASSPVDTANTGELFFGEGSRLTVL.

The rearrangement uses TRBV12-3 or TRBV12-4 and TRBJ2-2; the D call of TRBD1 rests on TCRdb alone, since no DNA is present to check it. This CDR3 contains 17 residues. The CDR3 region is CASSLAVRARYTGELFF.

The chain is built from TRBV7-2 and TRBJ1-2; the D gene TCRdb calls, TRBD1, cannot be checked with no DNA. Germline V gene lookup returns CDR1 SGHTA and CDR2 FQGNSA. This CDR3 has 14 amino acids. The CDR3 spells CASSLVRGGGGYTF.

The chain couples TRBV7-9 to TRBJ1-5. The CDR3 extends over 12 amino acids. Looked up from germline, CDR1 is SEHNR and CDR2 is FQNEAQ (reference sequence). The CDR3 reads CASSRNGQPQHF.

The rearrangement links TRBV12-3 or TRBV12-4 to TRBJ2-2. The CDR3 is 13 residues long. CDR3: CASSVLGTGELFF.

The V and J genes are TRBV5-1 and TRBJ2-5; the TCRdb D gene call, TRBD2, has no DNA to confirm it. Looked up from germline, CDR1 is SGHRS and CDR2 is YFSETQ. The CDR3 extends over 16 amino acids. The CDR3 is CASSLLASGDQETQYF.

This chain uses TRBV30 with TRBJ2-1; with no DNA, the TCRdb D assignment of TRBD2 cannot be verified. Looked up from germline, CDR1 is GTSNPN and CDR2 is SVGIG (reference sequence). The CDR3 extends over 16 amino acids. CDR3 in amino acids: CAWSPSGLAGGYEQFF.

This chain's CDR3 is CASSQPWETQYF. The V and J genes are TRBV4-1 and TRBJ2-5. Germline-derived CDR1 and CDR2 are MGHRA and YSYEKL. CDR3 length equals 12 residues.

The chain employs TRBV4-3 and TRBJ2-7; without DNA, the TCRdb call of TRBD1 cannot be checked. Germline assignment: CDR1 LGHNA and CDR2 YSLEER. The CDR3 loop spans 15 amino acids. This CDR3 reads CASSQQQGITYEQYF.

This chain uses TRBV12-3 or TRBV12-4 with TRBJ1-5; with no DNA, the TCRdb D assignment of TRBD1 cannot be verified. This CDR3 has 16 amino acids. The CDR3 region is CASSLQGPIGNQPQHF.

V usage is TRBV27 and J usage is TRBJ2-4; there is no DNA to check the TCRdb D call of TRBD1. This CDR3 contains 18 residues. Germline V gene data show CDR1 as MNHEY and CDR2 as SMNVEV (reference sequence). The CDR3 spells CASSPAPLSGGEGNIQYF.

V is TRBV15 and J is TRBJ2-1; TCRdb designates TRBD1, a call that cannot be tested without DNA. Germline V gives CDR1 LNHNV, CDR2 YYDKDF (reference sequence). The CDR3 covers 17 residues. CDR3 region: CATSTSPGTYAYNEQFF.

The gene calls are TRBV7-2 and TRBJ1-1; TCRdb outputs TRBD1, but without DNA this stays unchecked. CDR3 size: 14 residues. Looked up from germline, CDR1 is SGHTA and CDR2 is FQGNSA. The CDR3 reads CASSPRTGGTEAFF.

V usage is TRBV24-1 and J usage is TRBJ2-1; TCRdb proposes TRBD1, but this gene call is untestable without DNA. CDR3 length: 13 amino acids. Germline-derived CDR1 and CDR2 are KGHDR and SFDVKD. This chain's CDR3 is CATSTGTWDEQFF.